The clone carrying this TCR beta chain occurred many times. Per germline, CDR1 SQVTM and CDR2 ANQGSEA. The CDR3 sequence is 17 residues long. V lost 5 bases and J 0 bases, leaving 17 bases between the germline ends. TCRdb itself ran the RT-PCR reads through MiXCR, one entry per CDR3 protein. The sample has about 800,000 distinct CDR3 sequences; around 20% are singletons. The entry originates in a study of response to subunit inactivated influenza vaccine. The chain recombines TRBV29-1 with TRBJ2-6; D is undetermined. This receptor was taken from a man aged 50-59 years who received an inactivated influenza vaccine. Material: PBMCs from blood, obtained around 5 days after vaccination. The CDR3 DNA follows: TGCAGCGTTTGGCTTGGCGGCGCGGCCTCTGGGGCCAACGTCCTGACTTTC. Protein product: CSVWLGGAASGANVLTF.